Shown below are 27 T cell receptor beta chains from a single sample sequenced in a study of post-analysis software for immune sequencing data. These receptors' targets are unknown. Libraries were made from TCR beta cDNA, and they carried unique molecular identifiers. TCRdb used MiXCR to reprocess the PCR reads, holding one entry per CDR3 protein. The repertoire holds 750,000 to 950,000 distinct CDR3 sequences, with roughly 58% as singletons. Study conclusions and caveats: Higher frequency in patients than in controls was seen for about five TRBV segments, with TRBV5-6, TRBV5-1 and TRBV20-1 among them.

The sample comprised blood. These TCRs come from a girl aged 5 to 17 with multiple sclerosis.

The chain joins TRBV3-1 to TRBJ2-4; 12 bases match TRBD2. The J call may be in error: the DNA end matches TRBJ2-7 better. This CDR3 spans 14 amino acids. Germline values: CDR1 LGHDT, CDR2 YNNKEL (reference sequence). The CDR3 DNA reads TGTGCCAGCAGCCCGACTAGCGGGAGTGACGAGCAGTACTTC. It is translated as CASSPTSGSDEQYF.

V usage is TRBV7-3 and J usage is TRBJ1-2, with D hard to call. Trimming pared 5 bases from V and 10 bases from J, leaving 17 bases between. CDR1 is SGHTA and CDR2 is FQGTGA in the germline V gene. The CDR3 contains 13 residues. CDR3 in amino acids: CASSPIPREDYTF. The CDR3 DNA reads TGTGCCAGCAGCCCCATACCAAGGGAAGACTACACCTTC.

The chain joins TRBV5-6 to TRBJ1-2, with a tentative D call TRBD1 (5 bases). The CDR3 length is 15 residues. Germline V CDR1 and CDR2: SGHDT, YYEEEE. V was pared by 2 bases and J by 0 bases, with 11 bases between. The CDR3 DNA follows: TGTGCCAGCAGCTTAGGAACAGGAGCTAACTATGGCTACACCTTC. The encoded protein is CASSLGTGANYGYTF.

V usage is TRBV4-1 and J usage is TRBJ2-7; 9 bases agree with TRBD2. Germline V gives CDR1 MGHRA, CDR2 YSYEKL. This CDR3 has 15 residues. With V trimmed by 6 bases and J by 3 bases, 9 bases remained unmatched. The CDR3 is CASRAISGGSYEQYF. The CDR3 region has the DNA TGCGCCAGCAGGGCCATTAGCGGGGGAAGCTACGAGCAGTACTTC.

J is TRBJ2-5 and V is TRBV5-1; tentative D call: TRBD1 (6 bases). Deletions cut 3 bases from V and 3 bases from J, with 15 bases between. Germline V gene data show CDR1 as SGHRS and CDR2 as YFSETQ. The length of the CDR3 is 15 residues. The CDR3 nucleotides are TGCGCCAGCAGCTCGACTTACAGGGAGAAAGAGACCCAGTACTTC. Its translation: CASSSTYREKETQYF.

This clonotype was found a few times. The V and J genes are TRBV29-1 and TRBJ2-2; the match to TRBD1 covers 9 bases. The germline V gene has CDR1 SQVTM and CDR2 ANQGSEA. Trimming removed 7 bases from V and 4 bases from J; junction bases left unmatched: 10. This CDR3 is built from 15 residues. In DNA, the CDR3 is TGCAGCGGGGGTTTCGGGACAGGGCGCACCGGGGAGCTGTTTTTT. It specifies CSGGFGTGRTGELFF.

The CDR3 reads CASGPLNGTLRANVLTF. In DNA, the CDR3 is TGTGCCAGCGGCCCTCTCAACGGAACCTTACGGGCCAACGTCCTGACTTTC. This chain links TRBV12-3 or TRBV12-4 with TRBJ2-6; D is uncertain. The CDR3 spans 17 residues. V lost 8 bases and J lost 5, with 22 bases in between.

This chain connects TRBV14 to TRBJ1-1; D remains ambiguous. The CDR3 covers 16 residues. V lost 0 bases, J lost 0 bases, and 11 bases lay in between. The germline gives CDR1 SGHDN, CDR2 FVKESK. As DNA, the CDR3 is TGTGCCAGCAGCCAAGAAGCTCGGAACTTGAACACTGAAGCTTTCTTT. Its translation: CASSQEARNLNTEAFF.

This clonotype was seen only a few times. This rearrangement joins TRBV27 to TRBJ2-3; 13 positions match TRBD2. The CDR3 runs 15 residues. J was trimmed by 5 bases and V by 4 bases; bases with no gene match: 3. Per the germline V gene, CDR1 is MNHEY and CDR2 is SMNVEV (reference sequence). The chain's CDR3 is CASSSGTSGVDTQYF. DNA for the CDR3: TGTGCCAGCAGTTCAGGGACTAGCGGGGTAGATACGCAGTATTTT.

The V gene is TRBV6-6, the J gene TRBJ2-1; D ambiguous. This CDR3 is built from 16 residues. The V end lost 2 bases, the J end lost 0 bases, and 11 bases lay between the germline ends. Per germline, CDR1 MNHNY and CDR2 SVGAGI (reference sequence). The CDR3 region is CASSYGPLSSYNEQFF. CDR3 sequence (DNA): TGTGCCAGCAGTTACGGCCCTTTAAGCTCCTACAATGAGCAGTTCTTC.

This clonotype came up a few times. The CDR3 reads CATSREIGGSEQFF. CDR3 in DNA: TGTGCCACCAGCAGAGAAATCGGTGGATCTGAGCAGTTCTTC. V gene TRBV15 combines with J gene TRBJ2-1; no reliable D call. The CDR3 consists of 14 residues. Looked up from germline, CDR1 is LNHNV and CDR2 is YYDKDF (reference sequence). Between the trimmed V and J ends, which lost 0 bases and 9 bases, there was a span of 12 bases.

The V gene is TRBV5-1, the J gene TRBJ2-5; TRBD1 matches at 8 bases. The DNA end favors TRBJ2-7, so the J call may be wrong. Per germline, CDR1 SGHRS and CDR2 YFSETQ. This CDR3 has 13 residues. DNA of the CDR3: TGCGCCAGCAGCGCCGGACAGGGCAGCGAGCAGTACTTC. Translating it yields CASSAGQGSEQYF.

The chain uses TRBV12-3 or TRBV12-4 and TRBJ2-4; D might be TRBD1 (7 bases). The CDR3 runs 17 residues. Between the trimmed V and J ends, which lost 5 bases and 1 base, there was a span of 18 bases. The CDR3 nucleotides read TGTGCCAGCAGTCCGGGAGACCCAGGGGGGGCCAAAAACATTCAGTACTTC. Amino acids: CASSPGDPGGAKNIQYF.

The chain uses TRBV4-1 and TRBJ2-7; TRBD1 might be the D (6 bases). The V end was cut by 4 bases, the J end by 2 bases, with 15 bases between. This CDR3 spans 15 amino acids. CDR1 is MGHRA, CDR2 YSYEKL, per germline. CDR3 amino acids: CASSPGAGLTYEQYF. Written as DNA, the CDR3 is TGCGCCAGCAGCCCAGGGGCTGGCCTTACCTACGAGCAGTACTTC.

The table lists this clonotype with a few counts. The rearrangement links TRBV7-9 to TRBJ2-7; D remains unclear. Germline loops: CDR1 SEHNR, CDR2 FQNEAQ (reference sequence). V was trimmed by 1 base and J by 4 bases, leaving 11 bases between them. This CDR3 contains 14 residues. The chain's CDR3 is CASSLVPTPYEQYF. CDR3 coding DNA: TGTGCCAGCAGCTTAGTCCCGACCCCTTACGAGCAGTACTTC.

This sequence joins TRBV6-6 and TRBJ2-3; D is unresolved. Germline loops: CDR1 MNHNY, CDR2 SVGAGI (reference sequence). V was shortened by 7 bases and J by 4 bases, with 15 bases between the two germline ends. CDR3 length equals 14 residues. The CDR3 coding sequence is TGTGCCAGCATCGATAGGAATGGCCCAGATACGCAGTATTTT. Translation: CASIDRNGPDTQYF.

This clonotype was seen only a few times. V is TRBV6-6 and J is TRBJ2-3, with 7 bases that match TRBD2. The CDR3 extends over 14 amino acids. Germline values: CDR1 MNHNY, CDR2 SVGAGI (reference sequence). The V segment lost 5 bases and the J segment 2 bases; nucleotides outside the gene matches: 4. For the CDR3, the DNA is TGTGCCAGCAGTGCCGGACTAGTCACAGATACGCAGTATTTT. Its translation: CASSAGLVTDTQYF.

The genes are TRBV29-1 and TRBJ2-1, with 10 bases identical to TRBD2. With V trimmed by 4 bases and J by 6 bases, 3 bases remained unmatched. CDR1 is SQVTM and CDR2 is ANQGSEA in the germline V gene. The length of the CDR3 is 13 residues. The CDR3 DNA follows: TGCAGCGTTGGGTCTAGCGGGAGCAATGAGCAGTTCTTC. Translation gives CSVGSSGSNEQFF.

The chain combines TRBV4-1 with TRBJ1-5; D unresolved. Deletions cut 1 base from V and 7 bases from J, with 8 bases between. The germline V gene has CDR1 MGHRA and CDR2 YSYEKL. The CDR3 has 13 amino acids. CDR3 protein: CASSQVLTQPQHF. The CDR3 DNA sequence: TGCGCCAGCAGCCAAGTACTCACGCAGCCCCAGCATTTT.

This chain uses TRBV20-1 with TRBJ2-5; perhaps TRBD2 as D (5 bases). With 0 bases removed from V and 7 bases from J, the gap between germline ends came to 15 bases. The CDR3 spans 14 residues. Germline CDR1 is DFQATT and CDR2 is SNEGSKA (reference sequence). Here the CDR3 DNA reads TGCAGTGCTAGAGATCCTAAAGGAGAGGGGACCCAGTACTTC. Its protein product is CSARDPKGEGTQYF.

The V and J genes are TRBV12-3 or TRBV12-4 and TRBJ2-7, with D possibly being TRBD1 or TRBD2 (5 bases each). The CDR3 spans 13 residues. Trimming left V 6 bases short and J 4 bases short, with 13 bases between. The CDR3 sequence: CASRVGATYEQYF. In DNA form, the CDR3 reads TGTGCCAGCAGAGTCGGGGCGACGTACGAGCAGTACTTC.

The genes are TRBV3-1 and TRBJ2-5; D may be TRBD1 (6 bases). There are 16 residues in the CDR3. Germline CDR1 and CDR2: LGHDT and YNNKEL (reference sequence). Trimming removed 1 base from V and 5 bases from J, with 17 bases in between. The CDR3 region has the DNA TGTGCCAGCAGCCAAGGTCCTAGAGGGGGTGGGGAGACCCAGTACTTC. It encodes CASSQGPRGGGETQYF.

This clonotype was recorded only once. The chain carries TRBV6-1 and TRBJ1-2; 8 bases fit TRBD1. The V and J ends lost 5 bases and 2 bases, in that order; junction bases with no gene match: 16. The germline V gene encodes CDR1 MNHNS and CDR2 SASEGT. This CDR3 has 18 amino acids. Here the CDR3 DNA reads TGTGCCAGCAGTCGCCAACCGGGACAGGTTAACTCAAACTATGGCTACACCTTC. It codes for CASSRQPGQVNSNYGYTF.

This chain uses TRBV9 with TRBJ2-4; D is undetermined. The closer fit of TRBJ2-7 to the DNA end suggests the J call may be wrong. The CDR3 has 15 amino acids. Germline V CDR1 and CDR2: SGDLS, YYNGEE. The CDR3 reads CASSPETLRNAEQYF. The CDR3 bases are TGTGCCAGCAGCCCGGAGACCCTTCGGAACGCCGAGCAGTACTTC.

This clonotype was seen a handful of times. The chain carries TRBV5-1 and TRBJ2-5; TRBD2 matches at 9 bases. CDR3 length equals 17 residues. Germline CDR1 SGHRS, CDR2 YFSETQ. V was clipped by 0 bases and J by 0 bases; unmatched bases: 6. CDR3 sequence reads: CASSLGGLAGYQETQYF. The CDR3, as DNA: TGCGCCAGCAGCTTGGGAGGGCTAGCGGGGTACCAAGAGACCCAGTACTTC.

The J gene is TRBJ2-7, the V gene TRBV7-9, with 7 bases fitting TRBD1. This CDR3 region has 16 residues. Per the germline V gene, CDR1 is SEHNR and CDR2 is FQNEAQ (reference sequence). V dropped 7 bases and J dropped 2; count of bases not matched to a gene: 14. CDR3 DNA: TGTGCCAGCACCGCACCCGGTGACAGGGATGCCTACGAGCAGTACTTC. This encodes CASTAPGDRDAYEQYF.

Notes on this clonotype: An end of the junction does not agree with germline; a read error may underlie this. This rearrangement joins TRBV7-7 to TRBJ2-1; 14 nucleotides agree with TRBD2. Germline V lookup: CDR1 SSHAT, CDR2 FNYEAQ (reference sequence). The CDR3 consists of 17 residues. CDR3 bases: TGTGCTAGCAGCTCCATGGCCCGGGGACTAGCGGGAGCGGAGCAGTTCTTC. The encoded protein is CASSSMARGLAGAEQFF.